This T cell receptor beta chain was retrieved from a study of control samples from healthy donors and cancer patients. Germline V gives CDR1 WNHNN, CDR2 SYGVQD (reference sequence). The CDR3 is 18 amino acids. Trimming at V came to 8 bases and at J to 3 bases, leaving 21 bases not matched to a gene. Clones were read by immunoSEQ multiplex PCR, and TCRdb kept only the in-frame ones, dropping some. The table records some 71,000 clones, roughly 86% of them present only once. The V call is TRBV10-1, the J call TRBJ1-1; TRBD1 matches 7 bases. Sequencing input: PBMCs. The sequence came from a woman aged 50 to 65 with head and neck cancer. Written as DNA, the CDR3 is TGCGCCAGCCCTGGGGGGGCGGATAGTTTAGGGGGCCACACTGAAGCTTTCTTT. It is translated as CASPGGADSLGGHTEAFF.